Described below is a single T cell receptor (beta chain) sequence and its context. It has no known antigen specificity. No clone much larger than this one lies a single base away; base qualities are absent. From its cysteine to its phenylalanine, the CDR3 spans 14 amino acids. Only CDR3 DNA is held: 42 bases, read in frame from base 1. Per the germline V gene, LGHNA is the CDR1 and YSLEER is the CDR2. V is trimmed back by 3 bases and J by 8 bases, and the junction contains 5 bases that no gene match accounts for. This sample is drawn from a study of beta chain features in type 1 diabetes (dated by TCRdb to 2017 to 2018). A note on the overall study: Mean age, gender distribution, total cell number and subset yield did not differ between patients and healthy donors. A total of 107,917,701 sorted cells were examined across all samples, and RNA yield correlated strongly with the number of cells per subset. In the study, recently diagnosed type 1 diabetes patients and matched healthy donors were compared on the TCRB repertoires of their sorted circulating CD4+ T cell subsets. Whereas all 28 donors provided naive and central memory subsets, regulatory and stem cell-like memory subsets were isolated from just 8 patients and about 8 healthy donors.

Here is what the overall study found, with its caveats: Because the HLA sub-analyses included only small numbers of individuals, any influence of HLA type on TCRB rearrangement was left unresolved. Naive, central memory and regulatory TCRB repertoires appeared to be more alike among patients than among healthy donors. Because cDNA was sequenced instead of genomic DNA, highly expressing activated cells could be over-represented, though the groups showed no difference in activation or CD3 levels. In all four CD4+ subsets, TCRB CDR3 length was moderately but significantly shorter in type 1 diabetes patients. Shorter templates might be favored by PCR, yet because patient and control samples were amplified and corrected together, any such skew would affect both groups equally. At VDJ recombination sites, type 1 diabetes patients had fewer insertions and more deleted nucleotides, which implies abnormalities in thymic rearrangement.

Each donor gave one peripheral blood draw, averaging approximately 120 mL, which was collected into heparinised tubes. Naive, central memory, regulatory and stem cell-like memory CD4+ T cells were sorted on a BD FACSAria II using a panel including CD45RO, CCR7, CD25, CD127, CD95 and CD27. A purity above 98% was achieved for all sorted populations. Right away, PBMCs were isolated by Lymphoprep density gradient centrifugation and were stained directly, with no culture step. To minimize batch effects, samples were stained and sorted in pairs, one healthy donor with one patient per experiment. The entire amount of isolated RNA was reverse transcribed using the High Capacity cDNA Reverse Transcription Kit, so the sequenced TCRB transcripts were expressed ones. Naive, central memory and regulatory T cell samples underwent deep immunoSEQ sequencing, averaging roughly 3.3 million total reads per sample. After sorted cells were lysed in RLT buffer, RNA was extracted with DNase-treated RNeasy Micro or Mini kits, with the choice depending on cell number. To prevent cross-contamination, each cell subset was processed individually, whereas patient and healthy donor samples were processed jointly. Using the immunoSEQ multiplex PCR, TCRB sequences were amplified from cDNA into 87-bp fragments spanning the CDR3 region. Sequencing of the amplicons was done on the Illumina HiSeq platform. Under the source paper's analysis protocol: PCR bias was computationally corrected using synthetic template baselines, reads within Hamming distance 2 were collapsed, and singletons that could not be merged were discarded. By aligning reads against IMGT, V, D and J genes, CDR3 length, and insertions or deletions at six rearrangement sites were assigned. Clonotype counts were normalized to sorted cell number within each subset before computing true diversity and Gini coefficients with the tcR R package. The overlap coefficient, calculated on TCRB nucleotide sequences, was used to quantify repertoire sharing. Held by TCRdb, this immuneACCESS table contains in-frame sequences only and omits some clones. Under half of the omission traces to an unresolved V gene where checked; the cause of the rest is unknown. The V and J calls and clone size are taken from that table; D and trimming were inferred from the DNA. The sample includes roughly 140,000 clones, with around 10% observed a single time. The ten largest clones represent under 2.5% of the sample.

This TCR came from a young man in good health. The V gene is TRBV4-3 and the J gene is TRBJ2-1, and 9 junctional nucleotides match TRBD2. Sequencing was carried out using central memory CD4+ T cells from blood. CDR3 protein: CASSHLAGPHEQFF. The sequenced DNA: TGCGCCAGCAGCCACCTAGCGGGACCCCATGAGCAGTTCTTC.